A single TCR beta chain is shown here with its context. A few counts support this clonotype. Its antigen remains undetermined. The sample holds no much larger clone one base away, and base qualities are not on file. V is shortened by 7 bases, J by 9 bases, and the region joining them spans 19 bases. The CDR3 holds 15 amino acids from the cysteine to the phenylalanine. The only DNA kept is the CDR3, 45 bases in frame from the first base. CDR1 is given as MNHEY and CDR2 as SVGEGT, both from the germline V gene. The time point label here, explained by the study, means: sample taken at primary tumor resection. For TCR sequencing, whole RNA was extracted from tumor and nontumor lung tissue, or from cryopreserved PBMC samples, and no cell sorting was done. The donors were 65 to 85 patients from the lung TRACERx cohort who had early-stage, untreated non-small cell lung cancer. A patient was chosen for TCR sequencing only when enough RNA was available from at least two tumor regions.

The library was produced with 5' RACE. Sequencing was carried out with a NextSeq 500. In the TCR library protocol, a unique molecular identifier was attached to each TCR cDNA molecule so that PCR and sequencing errors could be corrected. The published analysis was carried out like this. TCR identification, UMI-based error correction and CDR3 extraction were performed with Decombinator tools. Expanded TCRs were defined as those above a frequency of 2 per 1,000, corresponding to the top 1% of the tumor frequency distribution. Renyi diversity was calculated using the R vegan package after each repertoire was subsampled 100 times to 5,000 TCRs. CDR3 similarity networks were constructed using string-kernel similarity of amino acid triplets, with links drawn between CDR3s whose pairwise similarity was above 0.82. TCRdb trimmed public reads at Q25 via fastp, called clones via MiXCR and kept in-frame beta chains. Merged by CDR3 protein, the rows form single entries marked with the most common genes and DNA. TCRdb's processing, not the authors', yielded these V and J calls. This sample gives under 20,000 distinct CDR3 sequences in total; around a fifth of them show up just once. Of the sample, about 14% falls within the top ten clones.

This record belongs to a study of spatial heterogeneity in lung cancer (dated by TCRdb to the late 2010s). Study-level background: Beta-chain transcripts were consistently detected in greater numbers than alpha-chain transcripts, which likely reflects a higher abundance of beta-chain transcripts. In the raw uncorrected reads, each unique combination of TCR and UMI appeared more than ten times on average. Nonsynonymous mutation counts, determined by whole-exome sequencing of tumor tissue, were related to features of the TCR repertoire. The study quantitatively compared TCR alpha and beta repertoires across multiple tumor regions, matched nontumor lung and blood in non-small cell lung cancer. Both alpha and beta chains were TCR-sequenced in samples taken at surgery, namely 220 tumor regions, approximately 66 matched nontumor lung samples and about 54 PBMC samples. What the study reported, not specific to this receptor: Ubiquitous expanded tumor TCRs showed up in blood more often at tumor resection than at routine follow-up. Confirming at a functional level the hypothesis that regional TCRs recognize regional mutations was considered to require additional single-cell paired TCR alpha and beta sequencing.

This sequence uses TRBV6-2 or TRBV6-3 and TRBJ2-6; TRBD2 is perhaps the D gene, given 6 matching bases. Sequenced here: PBMCs, sampled at surgery. The TCR was taken from a male donor with early-stage non-small cell lung cancer. The CDR3 amino acid sequence is: CASMEGLMGGNVLTF. The DNA is TGTGCCAGCATGGAGGGGTTGATGGGTGGCAACGTCCTGACTTTC.